This TCR beta chain emerged from a study of shared T cell receptors in the human thymus. The CDR3 is made up of 13 amino acids. Germline V gene lookup returns CDR1 SGHDN and CDR2 FVKESK. V was clipped by 3 bases and J by 7 bases, with 10 bases between them. Generated by immunoSEQ multiplex PCR, the TCRdb table keeps only in-frame clones and is missing some. This sample carries roughly 660,000 clones, more than 75% of them seen once, and the ten largest clones take about 0.01%. These sequences were also reported in another study, on human thymus T cells. That report adds: The donor group consisted of healthy Finnish infants who were having corrective surgery for congenital heart defects. It was from resections taken during corrective heart surgery that the thymus tissue came. Both thymic and peripheral blood repertoires showed apparently biased V and J usage.

The origin of this receptor is a boy younger than two with a congenital heart defect. The gene calls are TRBV14 and TRBJ2-1; a possible D gene is TRBD2 (5 bases). Source material: thymocytes. CDR3 sequence: CASSQGAANEQFF. The CDR3 bases are TGTGCCAGCAGCCAGGGAGCGGCAAATGAGCAGTTCTTC.